This entry is about one T cell receptor beta chain. The antigen it binds to is not known. No qualities accompany the bases; no much larger clone lies one base away. This record belongs to a study of shared clonotypes between healthy human individuals (dated by TCRdb to about 2020). Notes on the research overall: A few men and two women, aged 18 to 49 years, made up the cohort. To increase sequencing depth and limit assay-specific biases, TCR repertoire library preparation and sequencing were carried out by different laboratories using diverse techniques. Leukapheresis yielded between about 0.9 and 9 billion PBMCs per donor. For each donor, three plates each were used for CD4 naive and CD4 memory, two plates were used for CD8 naive, and one plate was used for CD8 memory. The study deeply sequenced blood TCR repertoires of about five healthy adults to estimate repertoire size and the extent of clonotype sharing between individuals. Study-level results and caveats: Clonotypes shared by all four sorted-subset donors showed higher generation probabilities than non-shared clonotypes. Even with the large sequencing depth, rarefaction of the sorted-subset datasets indicated that sequencing was incomplete. When a few donors were compared, the shared fraction of clonotypes was about 5% for naive CD4, 3.5% for naive CD8, about 2.4% for memory CD4, and 0.4% for memory CD8. Sampling was restricted to blood, and TCR repertoires in tissues likely differ from the TCR repertoires found in blood. Because the study included a small number of donors, the genetic and exposure-history diversity represented was limited. Estimated clonotype richness was generally larger for naive than for memory subsets. Based on pairwise subsampling, the degree of clonotype sharing among donors was expected to be affected by sequencing depth.

The donors were healthy, HIV-negative adults who had no recently reported acute infections or vaccinations. Only Caucasian adults living in Nashville, Tennessee, USA were represented among the donors. Magnetic negative selection was used to enrich CD4+ T cells, after which naive cells were positively selected on CD45RA and the negative fraction became the memory subset. Blood was obtained by leukapheresis, after which PBMCs were separated by Ficoll-Histopaque density gradient centrifugation and cryopreserved in liquid nitrogen vapor phase. Analytical flow cytometry was used to check the purity and quantity of every magnetically sorted T cell population. From each sorted fraction, genomic DNA was isolated and quantified by UV absorbance on a Nanodrop 2000c. TCR CDR3 regions were amplified from genomic DNA by multiplex PCR using the deep immunoSEQ assay. Genomic DNA extracted from each cell subset was distributed evenly over all wells of several immunoSEQ 96-well plates, and each plate served as one replicate. Each replicate PCR for sorted subsets received roughly 0.2 ug genomic DNA, equal to 28,000 or so T cell genomes. Purified libraries were measured with a Qubit 3.0 fluorometer, size-checked on a Bioanalyzer 2100, and measured again with the KAPA Library Quantification kit. Each immunoSEQ 96-well plate was sequenced on its own single-read 150-cycle Illumina NextSeq 550 flow cell. Processing in the source paper ran as follows. Because the immunoSEQ output included only junctional sequences and no quality scores, the filtering could not be the same as the filtering used for full-length reads. Sequences were annotated with PyIR, a Python wrapper for IgBLAST v1.9, and V/J genes and CDR3 were assigned using IMGT germline references. Reads with weak V/J assignments (E-value above 1e-6), missing CDR3, stop codons, out-of-frame junctions, or ambiguous translated residues were removed. V3J clonotypes were defined as sequences sharing an identical inferred V gene, J gene, and CDR3 amino acid sequence. To compute the percentage overlap between repertoires, the number of shared unique clonotypes was divided by the size of the smaller repertoire. Richness of each repertoire was evaluated using RTK rarefaction, the Chao1 estimator, and Recon v2.1 estimates of unobserved clonotypes. Generation probabilities were computed with OLGA for all TCRbeta clonotypes obtained by the gDNA method from a handful of donors. Imported from immuneACCESS, the table was reduced by TCRdb to in-frame sequences with V and J called. These copies leave out some clones; in studies compared against another copy, an unresolved V gene accounts for under half, and the cause of the remainder is not known. The DNA gave D and trimming, while V, J and clone size come from that table. The sample table records approximately 2.3 million clones; approximately 93% of these occur just once. The ten largest clones capture 0.39% of the sample.

Per the germline V gene, SGDLS is the CDR1 and YYNGEE is the CDR2. From the cysteine through the phenylalanine, the CDR3 covers 18 amino acids. Only the CDR3 DNA stays, 54 bases, in frame from base 1. Trimming costs V 0 bases and J 2 bases, and their ends lie 15 bases apart. Sequenced input: naive CD4+ T cells from PBMCs. The sample's cell subset or site label is to be understood as: CD45RA+ positively selected. This clonotype was sampled from a young man in good health. Some clones in this sample may be carry-over from other donors' samples. The chain couples TRBV9 to TRBJ2-6, with the D gene not confidently named. The DNA reads as follows: TGTGCCAGCAGCGTAGCGAGAGACCGGTCGACTGGGGCCAACGTCCTGACTTTC. Its translation reads: CASSVARDRSTGANVLTF.